The 2 T cell receptor beta chains reported below all come from one sample, sequenced in a study of blood T cell repertoires in COVID-19. Profiling relied on immunoSEQ multiplex PCR, and the TCRdb table lists in-frame clones only, not all of them. The sample includes some 220,000 clones, about 85% of them seen just once. The specimen was peripheral blood. Receptor source: a woman aged 18-35 years who had recovered from COVID-19.

This chain's CDR3 is CASSPRLDSPYNEQFF. CDR3 coding DNA: TGCGCCAGCAGCCCAAGGCTAGACTCTCCCTACAATGAGCAGTTCTTC. The genes are TRBV4-3 and TRBJ2-1; no clear D. The CDR3 runs to 16 residues. The germline V and J ends were trimmed by 4 bases and 2 bases, with 15 bases remaining between them. The germline V gene encodes CDR1 LGHNA and CDR2 YSLEER.

The chain joins TRBV7-9 to TRBJ1-1; D gene unclear. This CDR3 comprises 13 residues. Germline-derived CDR1 and CDR2 are SEHNR and FQNEAQ (reference sequence). V was pared by 4 bases and J by 0 bases, with 6 bases between. CDR3 amino acids: CASSSNMNTEAFF. The CDR3 bases are TGTGCCAGCAGCTCAAACATGAACACTGAAGCTTTCTTT.